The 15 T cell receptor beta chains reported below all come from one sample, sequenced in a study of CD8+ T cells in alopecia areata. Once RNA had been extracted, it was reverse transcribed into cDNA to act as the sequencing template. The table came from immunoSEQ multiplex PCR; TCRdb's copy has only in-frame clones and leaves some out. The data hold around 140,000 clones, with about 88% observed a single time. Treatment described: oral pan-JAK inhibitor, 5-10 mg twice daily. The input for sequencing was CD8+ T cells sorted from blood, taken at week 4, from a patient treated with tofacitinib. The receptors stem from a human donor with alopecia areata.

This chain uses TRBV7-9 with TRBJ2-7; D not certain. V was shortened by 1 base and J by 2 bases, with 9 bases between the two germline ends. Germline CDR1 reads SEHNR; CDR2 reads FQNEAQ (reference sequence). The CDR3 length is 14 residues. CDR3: CASSLDGWAYEQYF. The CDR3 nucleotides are TGTGCCAGCAGCTTAGATGGTTGGGCCTACGAGCAGTACTTC.

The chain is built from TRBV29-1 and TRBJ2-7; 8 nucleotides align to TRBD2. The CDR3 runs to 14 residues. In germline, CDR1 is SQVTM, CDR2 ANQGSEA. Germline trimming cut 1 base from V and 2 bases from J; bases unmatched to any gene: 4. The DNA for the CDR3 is TGCAGCGTTGAAGGCGGGGGGTTTCCCTACGAGCAGTACTTC. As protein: CSVEGGGFPYEQYF.

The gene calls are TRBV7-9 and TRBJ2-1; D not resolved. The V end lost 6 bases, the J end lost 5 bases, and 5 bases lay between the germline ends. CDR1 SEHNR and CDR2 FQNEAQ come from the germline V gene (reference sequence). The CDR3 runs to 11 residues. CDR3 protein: CASSKDNEQFF. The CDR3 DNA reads TGTGCCAGCAGTAAAGACAATGAGCAGTTCTTC.

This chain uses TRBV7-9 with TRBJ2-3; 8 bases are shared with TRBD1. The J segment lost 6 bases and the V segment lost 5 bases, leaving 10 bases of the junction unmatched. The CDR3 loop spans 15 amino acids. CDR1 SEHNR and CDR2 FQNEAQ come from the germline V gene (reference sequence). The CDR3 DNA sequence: TGTGCCAGCAGCCCGGGGACAGGCGAAGGGGATACGCAGTATTTT. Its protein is CASSPGTGEGDTQYF.

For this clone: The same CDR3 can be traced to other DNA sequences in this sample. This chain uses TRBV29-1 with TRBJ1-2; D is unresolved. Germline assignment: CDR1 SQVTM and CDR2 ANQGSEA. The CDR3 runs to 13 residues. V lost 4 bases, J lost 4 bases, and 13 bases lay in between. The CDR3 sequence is CSVVPGNGYGYTF. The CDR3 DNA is TGCAGCGTTGTACCGGGAAATGGCTATGGCTACACCTTC.

CDR3 coding DNA: TGTGCCAGTAGTACAGGGCCCACCGGGGAGCTGTTTTTT. It translates to CASSTGPTGELFF. V gene TRBV19 combines with J gene TRBJ2-2, with D possibly being TRBD1 (5 bases). CDR3 size: 13 residues. Trimming removed 4 bases from V and 4 bases from J, with 7 bases in between. Per the germline V gene, CDR1 is LNHDA and CDR2 is SQIVND (reference sequence). The full variable domain, in which reference TRBV19 and TRBJ2-2 provide the parts outside the CDR3, is DGGITQSPKYLFRKEGQNVTLSCEQNLNHDAMYWYRQDPGQGLRLIYYSQIVNDFQKGDIAEGYSVSREKKESFPLTVTSAQKNPTAFYLCASSTGPTGELFFGEGSRLTVL.

CDR3: CASVRTGDTQYF. Here the CDR3 DNA reads TGTGCCAGCGTCCGGACTGGAGATACGCAGTATTTT. The chain uses TRBV7-9 and TRBJ2-3; a possible D gene is TRBD2 (5 bases). Germline-derived CDR1 and CDR2 are SEHNR and FQNEAQ (reference sequence). CDR3 length equals 12 residues. Deletions cut 8 bases from V and 5 bases from J, with 11 bases between.

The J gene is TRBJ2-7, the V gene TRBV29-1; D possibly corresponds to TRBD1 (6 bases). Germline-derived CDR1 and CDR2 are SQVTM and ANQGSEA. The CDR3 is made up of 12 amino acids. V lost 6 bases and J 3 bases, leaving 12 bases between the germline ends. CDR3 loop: CSVGGQFYEQYF. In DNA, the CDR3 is TGCAGCGTCGGTGGACAGTTCTACGAGCAGTACTTC.

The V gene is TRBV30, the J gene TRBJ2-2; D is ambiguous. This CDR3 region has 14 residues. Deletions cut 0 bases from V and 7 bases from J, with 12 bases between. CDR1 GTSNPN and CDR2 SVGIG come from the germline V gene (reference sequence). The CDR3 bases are TGTGCCTGGAGTGTACAATCCCTATACGGGGAGCTGTTTTTT. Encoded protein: CAWSVQSLYGELFF. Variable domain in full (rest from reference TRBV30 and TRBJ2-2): SQTIHQWPATLVQPVGSPLSLECTVEGTSNPNLYWYRQAAGRGLQLLFYSVGIGQISSEVPQNLSASRPQDRQFILSSKKLLLSDSGFYLCAWSVQSLYGELFFGEGSRLTVL.

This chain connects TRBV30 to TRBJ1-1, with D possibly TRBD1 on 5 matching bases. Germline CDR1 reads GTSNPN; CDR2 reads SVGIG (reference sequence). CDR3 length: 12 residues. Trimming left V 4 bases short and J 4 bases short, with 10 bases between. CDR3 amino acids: CAWTGTRTEAFF. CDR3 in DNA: TGTGCCTGGACAGGGACCCGCACTGAAGCTTTCTTT.

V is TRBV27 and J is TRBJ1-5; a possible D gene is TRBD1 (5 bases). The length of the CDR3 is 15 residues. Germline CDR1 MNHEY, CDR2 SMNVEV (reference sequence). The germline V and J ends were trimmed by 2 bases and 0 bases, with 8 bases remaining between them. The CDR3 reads CASSLQGYSNQPQHF. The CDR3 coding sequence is TGTGCCAGCAGTTTACAGGGATATAGCAATCAGCCCCAGCATTTT.

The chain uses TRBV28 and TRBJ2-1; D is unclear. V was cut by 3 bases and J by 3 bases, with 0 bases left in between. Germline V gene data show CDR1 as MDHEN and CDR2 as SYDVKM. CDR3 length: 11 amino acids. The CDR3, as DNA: TGTGCCAGCAGTTTCTACAATGAGCAGTTCTTC. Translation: CASSFYNEQFF. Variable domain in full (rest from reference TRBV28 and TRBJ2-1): DVKVTQSSRYLVKRTGEKVFLECVQDMDHENMFWYRQDPGLGLRLIYFSYDVKMKEKGDIPEGYSVSREKKERFSLILESASTNQTSMYLCASSFYNEQFFGPGTRLTVL.

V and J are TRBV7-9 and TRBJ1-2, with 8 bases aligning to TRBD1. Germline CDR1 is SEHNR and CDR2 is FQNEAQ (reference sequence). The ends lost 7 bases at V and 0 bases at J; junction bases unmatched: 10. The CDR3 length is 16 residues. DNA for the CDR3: TGTGCCAGCACCCCCGGAGGACAGGGTGCTAACTATGGCTACACCTTC. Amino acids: CASTPGGQGANYGYTF.

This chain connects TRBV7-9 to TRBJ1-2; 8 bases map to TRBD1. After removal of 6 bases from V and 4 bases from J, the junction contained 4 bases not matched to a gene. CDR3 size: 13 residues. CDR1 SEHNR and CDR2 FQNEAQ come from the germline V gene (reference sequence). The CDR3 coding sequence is TGTGCCAGCAGGACAGGGGCCAGCTATGGCTACACCTTC. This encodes CASRTGASYGYTF.

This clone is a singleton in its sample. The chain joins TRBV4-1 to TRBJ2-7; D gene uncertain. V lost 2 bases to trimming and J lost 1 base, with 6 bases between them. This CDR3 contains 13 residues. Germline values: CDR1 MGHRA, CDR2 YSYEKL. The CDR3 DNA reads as TGCGCCAGCAGCCAAAGGGCTTCCTACGAGCAGTACTTC. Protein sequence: CASSQRASYEQYF.